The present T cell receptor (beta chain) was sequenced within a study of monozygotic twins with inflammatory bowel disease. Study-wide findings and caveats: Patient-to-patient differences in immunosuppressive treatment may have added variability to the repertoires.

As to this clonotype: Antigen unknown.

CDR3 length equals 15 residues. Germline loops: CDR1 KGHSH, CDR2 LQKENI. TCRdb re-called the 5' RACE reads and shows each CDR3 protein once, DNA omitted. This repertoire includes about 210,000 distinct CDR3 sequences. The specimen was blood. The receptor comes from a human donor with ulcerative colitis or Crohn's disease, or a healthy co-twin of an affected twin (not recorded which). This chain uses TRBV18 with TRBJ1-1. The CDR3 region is CASFTQEVLATEAFF.